The sample holds many counts of the clone carrying this T cell receptor (beta chain). Its antigen is unknown. Genomic DNA constituted the template upon which TCR beta VDJ and CDR3 profiling was performed. TCRdb re-called the reads with MiXCR, one entry per CDR3 protein. The sample carries about 190,000 distinct CDR3 sequences, approximately 52% recorded once. The data belong to a study of CD8+CD57+ T cells in acquired aplastic anemia. In the study overall: Yields of DNA that came from sorted CD4+ and CD8+ cells averaged roughly 3.2 ug. An average of about 9.8 million reads for CD4+ cells was obtained from healthy donors. Study results and caveats: Patients and controls shared 25 to 35 CD8+ CDR3 sequences, which appeared highly expressed in patients and within their immunodominant clones. CD8+ Simpson's diversity showed no significant patient-control difference.

Per germline, CDR1 MNHEY and CDR2 SVGAGI. V shed 1 base and J shed 7 bases, with 26 bases lying between them. CDR3 length equals 20 residues. V and J are TRBV6-5 and TRBJ1-6; tentative D call: TRBD1 (6 bases). What was sequenced was sorted CD4+, CD8+, or CD8+CD57+ T cells (not recorded which) from PBMCs. The origin of this receptor is a human donor in good health, serving as a control. The CDR3 reads CASSYYGGRQVRGRNSPLHF. The CDR3 nucleotides are TGTGCCAGCAGTTACTACGGGGGCCGCCAGGTTAGGGGTAGAAATTCACCCCTCCACTTT.